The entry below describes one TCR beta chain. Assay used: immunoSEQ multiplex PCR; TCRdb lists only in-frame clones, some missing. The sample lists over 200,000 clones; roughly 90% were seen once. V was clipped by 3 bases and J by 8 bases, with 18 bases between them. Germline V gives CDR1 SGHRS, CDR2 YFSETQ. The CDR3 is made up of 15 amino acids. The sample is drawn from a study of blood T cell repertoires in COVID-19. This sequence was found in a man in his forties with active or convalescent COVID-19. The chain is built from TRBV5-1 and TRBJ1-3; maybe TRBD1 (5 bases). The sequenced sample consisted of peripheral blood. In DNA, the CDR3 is TGCGCCAGCAGCTCATCCGGGACTGTGCCAGACACCATATATTTT. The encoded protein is CASSSSGTVPDTIYF.